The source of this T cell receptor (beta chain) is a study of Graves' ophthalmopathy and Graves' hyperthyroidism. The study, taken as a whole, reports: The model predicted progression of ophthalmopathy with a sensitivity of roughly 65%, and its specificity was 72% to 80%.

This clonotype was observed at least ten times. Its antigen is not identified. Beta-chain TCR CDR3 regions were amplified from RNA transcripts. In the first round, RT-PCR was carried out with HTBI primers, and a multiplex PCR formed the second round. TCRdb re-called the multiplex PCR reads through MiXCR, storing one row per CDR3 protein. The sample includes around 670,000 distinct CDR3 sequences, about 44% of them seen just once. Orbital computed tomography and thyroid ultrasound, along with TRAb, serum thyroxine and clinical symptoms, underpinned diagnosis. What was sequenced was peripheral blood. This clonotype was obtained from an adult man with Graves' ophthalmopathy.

This CDR3 is CASSVAGQASEAFF. CDR3 nucleotide sequence: TGTGCCAGCAGCGTAGCTGGGCAGGCCAGTGAAGCTTTCTTT. The chain is built from TRBV9 and TRBJ1-1, with unresolved D. Germline loops: CDR1 SGDLS, CDR2 YYNGEE. This CDR3 is 14 amino acids long. V dropped 0 bases and J dropped 7 bases, with 13 bases sitting between them.